This passage covers 27 T cell receptor beta chains from one sample sequenced in a study of T cell repertoires in cytomegalovirus infection. TCRdb recomputed calls from the reads with MiXCR, one row per CDR3 protein. The table has a few hundred thousand distinct CDR3 sequences, roughly 15% seen once. Sequencing was done on a sample of PBMCs. The receptors derive from a human donor in good health (CMV status not recorded). Some clones in this sample may be carry-over from other donors' samples.

This clonotype was recorded at least ten times. J is TRBJ2-5 and V is TRBV7-2; 7 nucleotides line up with TRBD2. Germline V gene data show CDR1 as SGHTA and CDR2 as FQGNSA. V was pared by 3 bases and J by 5 bases, with 9 bases of the junction left unmatched. The CDR3 covers 15 residues. The CDR3 DNA reads TGTGCCAGCAGCTTCGGGGGAGCGGGGAAGGAGACCCAGTACTTC. Translation: CASSFGGAGKETQYF.

This clonotype was recorded many times. The chain combines TRBV4-2 with TRBJ1-1; D unclear. The V gene's germline CDR1 is LGHNA and CDR2 YNFKEQ. The CDR3 covers 14 residues. V was clipped by 1 base and J by 0 bases, with 6 bases between them. Here the CDR3 reads CASSQGDLNTEAFF. The CDR3 nucleotides read TGTGCCAGCAGCCAAGGGGATCTGAACACTGAAGCTTTCTTT.

J is TRBJ2-7 and V is TRBV28; a possible D gene is TRBD2 (6 bases). Germline values: CDR1 MDHEN, CDR2 SYDVKM. Trimming shortened V by 2 bases and J by 6 bases, and 14 bases separated the two germline ends. There are 14 residues in the CDR3. Written as DNA, the CDR3 is TGTGCCAGCAGTTTAATCTCAGGGACTCTCGAGCAGTACTTC. Protein: CASSLISGTLEQYF.

In its sample, this clonotype was seen many times. This rearrangement joins TRBV7-9 to TRBJ1-4; no clear D gene. The germline V gene has CDR1 SEHNR and CDR2 FQNEAQ (reference sequence). The CDR3 loop spans 13 amino acids. Trimming removed 5 bases from V and 8 bases from J, with 12 bases in between. The CDR3 nucleotides are TGTGCCAGCAGCCCCAACGCCCAGGAAAAACTGTTTTTT. This encodes CASSPNAQEKLFF.

This clonotype was picked up a small number of times. The CDR3 bases are TGTGCCAGCAGGGTCGGGGGGAATCAGCCCCAGCATTTT. It encodes CASRVGGNQPQHF. The J gene is TRBJ1-5, the V gene TRBV2; tentatively, D is TRBD1 (5 bases). The CDR3 extends over 13 amino acids. With 6 bases removed from V and 4 bases from J, the gap between germline ends came to 10 bases. From germline, CDR1 is SNHLY and CDR2 FYNNEI.

The chain carries TRBV7-9 and TRBJ2-5, with a possible D match to TRBD2 (6 bases). This CDR3 spans 12 amino acids. The V gene's germline CDR1 is SEHNR and CDR2 FQNEAQ (reference sequence). Trimming shortened V by 5 bases and J by 5 bases, and 9 bases separated the two germline ends. CDR3 sequence (DNA): TGTGCCAGCAGCGAAGGAGGGGAGACCCAGTACTTC. Translated, it gives CASSEGGETQYF.

The V call is TRBV28, the J call TRBJ1-5, with TRBD1 matching over 7 bases. The germline CDR1 and CDR2 sequences are MDHEN and SYDVKM. CDR3 length: 15 amino acids. Unmatched junction bases numbered 8, after V lost 5 bases and J lost 4 bases. The CDR3 spells CASSRHRGDNQPQHF. The DNA for the CDR3 is TGTGCCAGCAGTCGACACAGGGGAGATAATCAGCCCCAGCATTTT.

The rearrangement links TRBV7-2 to TRBJ1-3; no reliable D call. Germline lookup yields CDR1 SGHTA and CDR2 FQGNSA. The V end was cut by 2 bases, the J end by 1 base, with 6 bases between. The CDR3 length is 14 residues. The CDR3 DNA follows: TGTGCCAGCAGCTTATATAGTTCTGGAAACACCATATATTTT. Its protein is CASSLYSSGNTIYF.

V gene TRBV14 combines with J gene TRBJ2-3; 8 bases map to TRBD2. The CDR3 covers 16 residues. V shed 4 bases and J 6 bases; nucleotides not matched to a gene: 12. The V gene's germline CDR1 is SGHDN and CDR2 FVKESK. For the CDR3, the DNA is TGTGCCAGCAGCCGTAGCGGGGTGAGACTCTGGGATACGCAGTATTTT. It specifies CASSRSGVRLWDTQYF.

This clonotype has a count of ten or more. The chain has TRBV7-2 and TRBJ2-2; D is perhaps TRBD2 (5 bases). The CDR3 runs 13 residues. Trimming stripped 1 base from V and 6 bases from J, with 6 bases between. Germline lookup yields CDR1 SGHTA and CDR2 FQGNSA. Written as DNA, the CDR3 is TGTGCCAGCAGCTTAGACGGGGCCGGGGAGCTGTTTTTT. This sequence encodes CASSLDGAGELFF. Looking up the rest from reference TRBV7-2 and TRBJ2-2 gives the full variable domain: GAGVSQSPSNKVTEKGKDVELRCDPISGHTALYWYRQSLGQGLEFLIYFQGNSAPDKSGLPSDRFSAERTGGSVSTLTIQRTQQEDSAVYLCASSLDGAGELFFGEGSRLTVL.

Only a few counts were recorded for this clonotype. The genes are TRBV6-5 and TRBJ1-5, with D possibly matching TRBD1 (6 bases). The V end lost 2 bases, the J end lost 9 bases, and 11 bases lay between the germline ends. This CDR3 has 13 amino acids. Germline-derived CDR1 and CDR2 are MNHEY and SVGAGI. CDR3 in amino acids: CASSYNTQGPQHF. The CDR3 DNA is TGTGCCAGCAGTTACAATACACAGGGGCCCCAGCATTTT.

This clonotype was seen ten or more times. The J gene is TRBJ2-2, the V gene TRBV7-8; D could derive from TRBD1 or TRBD2 (5 bases each). The CDR3 sequence is 19 residues long. Germline V gene data show CDR1 as SGHVS and CDR2 as FQNEAQ. Trimming stripped 1 base from V and 6 bases from J, with 24 bases between. Here the CDR3 DNA reads TGTGCCAGCAGCTTAGAAGGGGTTCCGGGGTTTTGGCAGGCCGGGGAGCTGTTTTTT. Its protein product is CASSLEGVPGFWQAGELFF. Looking up the rest from reference TRBV7-8 and TRBJ2-2 gives the full variable domain: GAGVSQSPRYKVAKRGQDVALRCDPISGHVSLFWYQQALGQGPEFLTYFQNEAQLDKSGLPSDRFFAERPEGSVSTLKIQRTQQEDSAVYLCASSLEGVPGFWQAGELFFGEGSRLTVL.

In its sample, this clonotype was seen many times. The chain employs TRBV12-3 or TRBV12-4 and TRBJ1-5, with D hard to call. There are 15 residues in the CDR3. The V gene lost 4 bases and the J gene lost 0 bases, with 10 bases spanning the gap. The CDR3 loop is CASSSFTNSNQPQHF. In DNA form, the CDR3 reads TGTGCCAGCAGTTCCTTCACCAATAGCAATCAGCCCCAGCATTTT.

This clonotype was seen many times. The chain has TRBV19 and TRBJ2-2; 8 bases map to TRBD2. Germline CDR1 and CDR2: LNHDA and SQIVND (reference sequence). There are 15 residues in the CDR3. V was pared by 8 bases and J by 8 bases, with 13 bases of the junction left unmatched. The CDR3 coding sequence is TGTGCCAGTCGCTTCGGGGGGGCACTGCCTGGGGAGCTGTTTTTT. It translates to CASRFGGALPGELFF.

The chain employs TRBV20-1 and TRBJ2-7, with 9 bases that match TRBD1. V lost 6 bases and J lost 2; bases outside the gene matches: 8. The CDR3 consists of 14 residues. The germline CDR1 and CDR2 sequences are DFQATT and SNEGSKA (reference sequence). The CDR3 loop reads CSAGSRQGAYEQYF. The CDR3 DNA reads as TGCAGTGCCGGAAGCCGACAGGGGGCCTACGAGCAGTACTTC.

This clonotype occurred many times. The chain links TRBV7-9 to TRBJ1-4; a possible D gene is TRBD1 (5 bases). Trimming took off 5 bases at V and 5 bases at J, with 21 bases between the two ends. Germline CDR1 is SEHNR and CDR2 is FQNEAQ (reference sequence). The CDR3 runs to 17 residues. The CDR3 sequence is CASSRDQVPGPNEKLFF. The CDR3 DNA reads TGTGCCAGCAGCCGGGACCAAGTTCCGGGGCCGAATGAAAAACTGTTTTTT.

This clonotype was recorded a few times. This rearrangement joins TRBV5-1 to TRBJ2-3; 11 bases fit TRBD2. Unmatched junction bases numbered 1, after V lost 1 base and J lost 3 bases. The CDR3 spans 15 residues. Germline V lookup: CDR1 SGHRS, CDR2 YFSETQ. The DNA for the CDR3 is TGCGCCAGCAGCTTGTGGACTAGCGGGACAGATACGCAGTATTTT. Amino acid sequence: CASSLWTSGTDTQYF. The variable domain in full, completed from reference TRBV5-1 and TRBJ2-3, reads KAGVTQTPRYLIKTRGQQVTLSCSPISGHRSVSWYQQTPGQGLQFLFEYFSETQRNKGNFPGRFSGRQFSNSRSEMNVSTLELGDSALYLCASSLWTSGTDTQYFGPGTRLTVL.

This clonotype showed up just a few times. The chain uses TRBV9 and TRBJ1-2, with TRBD1 matching 10 bases. The CDR3 covers 16 residues. Germline V gene lookup returns CDR1 SGDLS and CDR2 YYNGEE. V shed 3 bases and J 1 base; nucleotides not matched to a gene: 6. CDR3 in amino acids: CASSGNRDRGNYGYTF. The CDR3 DNA reads as TGTGCCAGCAGCGGCAACCGGGACAGGGGTAACTATGGCTACACCTTC.

This chain joins TRBV6-5 and TRBJ2-5; 12 nucleotides match TRBD1. Unmatched junction bases numbered 11, after V lost 6 bases and J lost 9 bases. This CDR3 comprises 15 residues. The germline V gene has CDR1 MNHEY and CDR2 SVGAGI. The CDR3 DNA is TGTGCCAGCAGGAGACCGGGACAGGGGGCAGGGGCCCAGTACTTC. This codes for CASRRPGQGAGAQYF.

The chain combines TRBV12-3 or TRBV12-4 with TRBJ2-3; either TRBD1 or TRBD2 may fit D (6 bases each). This CDR3 is 16 amino acids long. Trimming removed 6 bases at V and 6 bases at J, with 22 bases between. This chain's CDR3 is CASSHLGGTEVDTQYF. DNA for the CDR3: TGTGCCAGCAGCCACCTAGGGGGGACCGAAGTTGATACGCAGTATTTT.

In its sample, this clonotype was seen many times. The genes are TRBV7-2 and TRBJ1-3; D perhaps matches TRBD1 (6 bases). This CDR3 has 16 amino acids. Trimming removed 0 bases at V and 1 base at J, with 10 bases between. Germline CDR1 and CDR2: SGHTA and FQGNSA. The CDR3 is CASSLAPGASGNTIYF. Here the CDR3 DNA reads TGTGCCAGCAGCTTAGCTCCGGGGGCGTCTGGAAACACCATATATTTT.

This chain uses TRBV5-6 with TRBJ1-3; no reliable D call. V lost 1 base to trimming and J lost 4 bases, with 9 bases between them. Germline CDR1 reads SGHDT; CDR2 reads YYEEEE. The CDR3 contains 14 residues. CDR3 region: CASSLLQTGNTIYF. The CDR3 DNA is TGTGCCAGCAGCTTGCTGCAGACAGGAAACACCATATATTTT.

The V and J genes are TRBV27 and TRBJ2-1; D could derive from TRBD1 or TRBD2 (6 bases each). Per germline, CDR1 MNHEY and CDR2 SMNVEV (reference sequence). There are 13 residues in the CDR3. Between the trimmed V and J ends, which lost 3 bases and 7 bases, there was a span of 10 bases. CDR3 region: CASSFGGINEQFF. In DNA, the CDR3 is TGTGCCAGCAGTTTCGGGGGCATAAATGAGCAGTTCTTC.

The V gene is TRBV20-1, the J gene TRBJ1-1; TRBD1 matches 8 bases. J lost 2 bases, V lost 2 bases, and 10 bases had no gene match. This CDR3 spans 16 amino acids. Germline lookup yields CDR1 DFQATT and CDR2 SNEGSKA (reference sequence). The CDR3 DNA is TGCAGTGCTAGATCAAACCAGGGGGCGCCCAACACTGAAGCTTTCTTT. Protein: CSARSNQGAPNTEAFF.

The J gene is TRBJ2-5, the V gene TRBV4-1, with TRBD2 identical over 8 bases. The CDR3 has 16 amino acids. Germline trimming cut 4 bases from V and 2 bases from J; bases unmatched to any gene: 9. CDR1 and CDR2 (germline): MGHRA, YSYEKL. The CDR3 nucleotides read TGCGCCAGCAGCCCGGGAGGGAATTGGGCTCAAGAGACCCAGTACTTC. Amino acids: CASSPGGNWAQETQYF.

The chain is built from TRBV6-2 or TRBV6-3 and TRBJ1-2; D remains ambiguous. The V end was cut by 5 bases, the J end by 5 bases, with 15 bases between. Per the germline V gene, CDR1 is MNHEY and CDR2 is SVGEGT. This CDR3 contains 14 residues. CDR3 in amino acids: CASSTPSETYGYTF. In nucleotides, the CDR3 is TGTGCCAGCAGTACCCCTTCGGAGACGTATGGCTACACCTTC.

The chain recombines TRBV20-1 with TRBJ1-1; TRBD1 matches 8 bases. V lost 6 bases, J lost 5 bases, and 17 bases stayed unmatched. The CDR3 sequence is 16 residues long. The germline CDR1 and CDR2 sequences are DFQATT and SNEGSKA (reference sequence). Here the CDR3 DNA reads TGCAGTGCAGACTCAGGGGGCAGAATAGTTTGGACTGAAGCTTTCTTT. It codes for CSADSGGRIVWTEAFF.